These 27 T cell receptor beta chains were all obtained from the same sample, sequenced in a study of T cells in tuberculosis. Thawed, overnight-rested PBMC were stained with GMM-loaded CD1B tetramer, viability dye and anti-CD3, then sorted. The CD1B tetramers carried C32 glucose monomycolate purified from Rhodococcus equi. Assay: immunoSEQ multiplex PCR; the TCRdb copy retains only in-frame clones and omits some. The repertoire holds approximately 60,000 clones, 81% seen once, with 9.5% to 15% in the top ten. The sequenced sample was CD1b-GMM tetramer-negative cells sorted from PBMCs. These receptors came from an adult woman with latent tuberculosis.

Remarks on this clone: Other nucleotide sequences in the sample specify the same CDR3. J is TRBJ1-5 and V is TRBV5-5; D perhaps matches TRBD1 (6 bases). The CDR3 extends over 13 amino acids. The germline CDR1 and CDR2 sequences are SGHKS and YYEKEE (reference sequence). The V and J ends lost 0 bases and 7 bases respectively, with 8 bases between them. In DNA, the CDR3 is TGTGCCAGCAGCTTGGCGGGGGGCCAGCCCCAGCATTTT. Translation gives CASSLAGGQPQHF. Variable domain in full (rest from reference TRBV5-5 and TRBJ1-5): DAGVTQSPTHLIKTRGQQVTLRCSPISGHKSVSWYQQVLGQGPQFIFQYYEKEERGRGNFPDRFSARQFPNYSSELNVNALLLGDSALYLCASSLAGGQPQHFGDGTRLSIL.

The J gene is TRBJ2-7, the V gene TRBV28; TRBD1 matches 9 bases. The CDR3 consists of 14 residues. V lost 2 bases to trimming and J lost 6 bases; unmatched junction nucleotides: 5. CDR1 MDHEN and CDR2 SYDVKM come from the germline V gene. The CDR3 region has the DNA TGTGCCAGCAGTTTAGGGGACAGGGCTAGCGAGCAGTACTTC. This encodes CASSLGDRASEQYF. Full variable domain (rest looked up from reference TRBV28 and TRBJ2-7): DVKVTQSSRYLVKRTGEKVFLECVQDMDHENMFWYRQDPGLGLRLIYFSYDVKMKEKGDIPEGYSVSREKKERFSLILESASTNQTSMYLCASSLGDRASEQYFGPGTRLTVT.

This clone was detected only a few times. The chain links TRBV7-2 to TRBJ2-7; D may be TRBD2 (5 bases). Trimming shortened V by 0 bases and J by 3 bases, and 12 bases separated the two germline ends. The CDR3 spans 15 residues. Germline V gene sequence: CDR1 SGHTA, CDR2 FQGNSA. The CDR3 is CASSLALNSDYEQYF. The CDR3 nucleotides read TGTGCCAGCAGCTTAGCTCTGAATAGCGACTACGAGCAGTACTTC.

The rearrangement joins TRBV29-1 to TRBJ2-7; tentative D call: TRBD2 (5 bases). This CDR3 contains 13 residues. In germline, CDR1 is SQVTM, CDR2 ANQGSEA. V shed 2 bases and J shed 6 bases, with 14 bases lying between them. In DNA, the CDR3 is TGCAGCGTTGAACGGATTAACGGGGTCGAGCAGTACTTC. As protein: CSVERINGVEQYF.

V and J are TRBV19 and TRBJ1-2; tentatively, D is TRBD1 (5 bases). Germline CDR1 LNHDA, CDR2 SQIVND (reference sequence). Trimming removed 10 bases from V and 2 bases from J, with 20 bases in between. The CDR3 runs 15 residues. CDR3 in DNA: TGTGCCACCAGACCCAATGGGGGGGGGAACTATGGCTACACCTTC. It codes for CATRPNGGGNYGYTF.

This clone was detected once. The chain recombines TRBV29-1 with TRBJ2-1; 10 positions match TRBD2. This CDR3 region has 15 residues. The V gene's germline CDR1 is SQVTM and CDR2 ANQGSEA. Losses at the gene ends were 6 bases for V and 0 bases for J; bases not matched to a gene: 5. The CDR3 region has the DNA TGCAGCGTGGCGACTAGCGGGCCCTCCTACAATGAGCAGTTCTTC. It yields the protein CSVATSGPSYNEQFF.

The genes are TRBV5-6 and TRBJ1-3; TRBD1 matches 7 bases. The junction had 5 bases not matched to a gene; V was cut back by 4 bases and J by 4 bases. Germline CDR1 is SGHDT and CDR2 is YYEEEE. This CDR3 comprises 14 residues. The chain's CDR3 is CASSDPGGGNTIYF. The DNA for the CDR3 is TGTGCCAGCAGCGATCCAGGGGGGGGAAACACCATATATTTT.

The chain links TRBV5-1 to TRBJ2-3; TRBD2 matches 8 bases. Germline loops: CDR1 SGHRS, CDR2 YFSETQ. This CDR3 has 16 residues. J lost 1 base, V lost 1 base, and 5 bases had no gene match. The CDR3 here is CASSLSPLAGTDTQYF. The CDR3 nucleotides are TGCGCCAGCAGCTTGAGTCCACTAGCGGGCACAGATACGCAGTATTTT.

The chain has TRBV19 and TRBJ2-1; 7 bases align to TRBD2. Germline V gene lookup returns CDR1 LNHDA and CDR2 SQIVND (reference sequence). The CDR3 runs 16 residues. Trimming took 2 bases from V and 1 from J; bases not matched to a gene: 5. The CDR3 nucleotides are TGTGCCAGTAGTATACAAGCGGGAAGGTCCTACAATGAGCAGTTCTTC. Translated, it gives CASSIQAGRSYNEQFF.

The sample holds one count of this clone. The chain combines TRBV18 with TRBJ1-5; TRBD1 matches 7 bases. The CDR3 totals 14 residues. The germline gives CDR1 KGHSH, CDR2 LQKENI. The V and J ends lost 4 bases and 4 bases, in that order; junction bases with no gene match: 4. The chain's CDR3 is CASSQGQANQPQHF. The CDR3 nucleotides are TGTGCCAGCTCACAAGGACAGGCTAATCAGCCCCAGCATTTT.

This sequence joins TRBV4-3 and TRBJ1-4; D not certain. Germline V lookup: CDR1 LGHNA, CDR2 YSLEER. There are 16 residues in the CDR3. V shed 0 bases and J shed 5 bases, with 13 bases lying between them. The DNA of the CDR3 is TGCGCCAGCAGCCAAGATCTGAGACTTCTAAATGAAAAACTGTTTTTT. This sequence encodes CASSQDLRLLNEKLFF.

This clone was counted a few times. The V call is TRBV6-6, the J call TRBJ1-4, with 8 bases identical to TRBD1. CDR3 length equals 15 residues. In germline, CDR1 is MNHNY, CDR2 SVGAGI (reference sequence). J was trimmed by 6 bases and V by 6 bases; bases with no gene match: 9. CDR3 sequence: CASSSTGAGYEKLFF. Written as DNA, the CDR3 is TGTGCCAGCAGCTCGACAGGGGCGGGGTATGAAAAACTGTTTTTT.

J is TRBJ2-7 and V is TRBV9, with a possible D match to TRBD1 (5 bases). The CDR3 extends over 15 amino acids. Trimming cost V 5 bases and J 5 bases, with 20 bases left between them. In germline, CDR1 is SGDLS, CDR2 YYNGEE. CDR3 protein: CASRGGAVVRNEQYF. CDR3 nucleotides: TGTGCCAGCAGAGGTGGGGCGGTGGTACGGAACGAGCAGTACTTC.

J is TRBJ1-2 and V is TRBV7-9; TRBD1 might be the D (6 bases). This CDR3 is 14 amino acids long. Germline V gene sequence: CDR1 SEHNR, CDR2 FQNEAQ (reference sequence). V dropped 5 bases and J dropped 8 bases, with 18 bases sitting between them. DNA of the CDR3: TGTGCCAGCAGCCCCTACACAGGGTACGGCGGCTACACCTTC. It yields the protein CASSPYTGYGGYTF.

In nucleotides, the CDR3 is TGTGCCAGCAGCAGGAGGGGCGCCGAAAAACTGTTTTTT. This sequence encodes CASSRRGAEKLFF. The chain employs TRBV6-5 and TRBJ1-4; D perhaps matches TRBD1 (5 bases). The CDR3 covers 13 residues. Trimming cost V 6 bases and J 8 bases, with 13 bases left between them. The germline V gene encodes CDR1 MNHEY and CDR2 SVGAGI.

This clone was found a few times. The V call is TRBV4-1, the J call TRBJ1-2, with D uncertain. V was shortened by 4 bases and J by 4 bases, with 16 bases between the two germline ends. Germline assignment: CDR1 MGHRA and CDR2 YSYEKL. CDR3 length: 15 amino acids. This chain's CDR3 is CASSLGGEAPYGYTF. The CDR3 DNA follows: TGCGCCAGCAGCCTCGGTGGGGAGGCGCCCTATGGCTACACCTTC.

The V gene is TRBV12-5, the J gene TRBJ2-3; D uncertain. This CDR3 spans 16 amino acids. V was shortened by 4 bases and J by 3 bases, with 17 bases between the two germline ends. Germline CDR1 LGHNT, CDR2 FRNRAP. CDR3 nucleotides: TGTGCTAGTGGTTGGCCTTCTAGGAGCCTAACAGATACGCAGTATTTT. The encoded protein is CASGWPSRSLTDTQYF.

This clone was counted only a few times. This chain links TRBV5-6 with TRBJ1-2; TRBD1 matches at 8 bases. Germline V gene data show CDR1 as SGHDT and CDR2 as YYEEEE. V gave up 6 bases and J gave up 1 base; unmatched junction bases: 8. The CDR3 runs 15 residues. CDR3 region: CASTRTGLRNYGYTF. In DNA form, the CDR3 reads TGTGCCAGCACCAGGACAGGGCTCCGTAACTATGGCTACACCTTC.

V usage is TRBV28 and J usage is TRBJ1-5; tentative D call: TRBD1 (5 bases). This CDR3 is 16 amino acids long. V dropped 7 bases and J dropped 0 bases, with 16 bases sitting between them. Germline V gives CDR1 MDHEN, CDR2 SYDVKM. This chain's CDR3 is CASTTRGSGSNQPQHF. The CDR3 DNA follows: TGTGCCAGCACCACCCGGGGGAGTGGTAGCAATCAGCCCCAGCATTTT.

The chain links TRBV18 to TRBJ1-3, with TRBD1 matching over 9 bases. V trimming: 5 bases; J trimming: 4 bases; junction bases outside the gene matches: 3. Germline CDR1 is KGHSH and CDR2 is LQKENI. The CDR3 is 14 amino acids. The CDR3 bases are TGTGCCAGCTCAACGACAGGGGGAGGAAACACCATATATTTT. This sequence encodes CASSTTGGGNTIYF.

The gene calls are TRBV7-2 and TRBJ2-7; D perhaps matches TRBD2 (6 bases). V dropped 3 bases and J dropped 4 bases, with 16 bases sitting between them. This CDR3 comprises 15 residues. Germline V gives CDR1 SGHTA, CDR2 FQGNSA. For the CDR3, the DNA is TGTGCCAGCAGCTTTAGCGGCCAACGGGAGTACGAGCAGTACTTC. Protein sequence: CASSFSGQREYEQYF. Combining the CDR3 with reference TRBV7-2 and TRBJ2-7 gives the whole variable domain GAGVSQSPSNKVTEKGKDVELRCDPISGHTALYWYRQSLGQGLEFLIYFQGNSAPDKSGLPSDRFSAERTGGSVSTLTIQRTQQEDSAVYLCASSFSGQREYEQYFGPGTRLTVT.

The genes are TRBV7-3 and TRBJ2-1; TRBD2 matches 11 bases. From germline, CDR1 is SGHTA and CDR2 FQGTGA. The junction had 3 bases not matched to a gene; V was cut back by 3 bases and J by 8 bases. The CDR3 is made up of 14 amino acids. CDR3 loop: CASSFGTSGDEQFF. The CDR3 region has the DNA TGTGCCAGCAGCTTCGGGACTAGCGGCGATGAGCAGTTCTTC. Supplemented by reference TRBV7-3 and TRBJ2-1, the full variable domain reads GAGVSQTPSNKVTEKGKYVELRCDPISGHTALYWYRQSLGQGPEFLIYFQGTGAADDSGLPNDRFFAVRPEGSVSTLKIQRTERGDSAVYLCASSFGTSGDEQFFGPGTRLTVL.

The J gene is TRBJ1-4, the V gene TRBV29-1; D gene uncertain. Between the trimmed V and J ends, which lost 4 bases and 5 bases, there was a span of 14 bases. This CDR3 spans 14 amino acids. Germline assignment: CDR1 SQVTM and CDR2 ANQGSEA. The CDR3 DNA follows: TGCAGCGTTGGGGCAGGCCTTACCAATGAAAAACTGTTTTTT. As protein: CSVGAGLTNEKLFF.

V and J are TRBV19 and TRBJ2-2; a possible D gene is TRBD1 (5 bases). Trimming pared 6 bases from V and 6 bases from J, leaving 17 bases between. The CDR3 has 15 residues. CDR1 LNHDA and CDR2 SQIVND come from the germline V gene (reference sequence). This chain's CDR3 is CASRASRARSGELFF. The CDR3 DNA follows: TGTGCCAGTAGGGCGAGCAGGGCAAGGTCCGGGGAGCTGTTTTTT.

This clone was observed a few times. The chain has TRBV29-1 and TRBJ2-7; 11 bases align to TRBD2. The CDR3 is made up of 15 amino acids. The V segment lost 5 bases and the J segment 4 bases; nucleotides outside the gene matches: 10. The germline CDR1 and CDR2 sequences are SQVTM and ANQGSEA. In DNA, the CDR3 is TGCAGCGTTCTATTAGCGGGAGGGACGGGGTACGAGCAGTACTTC. Translation gives CSVLLAGGTGYEQYF.

As concerns this clone: The junction shows a germline mismatch at one end, possibly a read error. The same CDR3 can be traced to other DNA sequences in this sample. The chain has TRBV2 and TRBJ1-6; D perhaps matches TRBD1 (5 bases). The CDR3 is 15 residues long. Germline V gene data show CDR1 as SNHLY and CDR2 as FYNNEI. CDR3 sequence reads: CASSQGGPYNSPLHF. The CDR3 nucleotides read TGTGCCAGCAGCCAGGGAGGGCCTTATAATTCGCCCCTCCACTTT. Filled out from reference TRBV2 and TRBJ1-6, the complete variable domain reads EPEVTQTPSHQVTQMGQEVILRCVPISNHLYFYWYRQILGQKVEFLVSFYNNEISEKSEIFDDQFSVERPDGSNFTLKIRSTKLEDSAMYFCASSQGGPYNSPLHFGNGTRLTVT.

The J gene is TRBJ2-3, the V gene TRBV12-5, with D perhaps TRBD2 (5 bases). This CDR3 is built from 15 residues. The V gene's germline CDR1 is LGHNT and CDR2 FRNRAP. Trimming stripped 2 bases from V and 6 bases from J, with 15 bases between. Here the CDR3 reads CASGLLSGTVDTQYF. CDR3 sequence (DNA): TGTGCTAGTGGTTTGTTAAGCGGTACGGTGGATACGCAGTATTTT. Full variable domain (remainder filled in from reference TRBV12-5 and TRBJ2-3): DARVTQTPRHKVTEMGQEVTMRCQPILGHNTVFWYRQTMMQGLELLAYFRNRAPLDDSGMPKDRFSAEMPDATLATLKIQPSEPRDSAVYFCASGLLSGTVDTQYFGPGTRLTVL.